The clone carrying this T cell receptor (beta chain) was counted a few times. This sample was taken from a study of T cells in Graves' hyperthyroidism and ophthalmopathy. This CDR3 is 16 amino acids long. Trimming took 3 bases from V and 5 from J; bases not matched to a gene: 6. CDR1 and CDR2 from the germline V gene are KGHDR and SFDVKD. RNA transcripts gave rise to amplified TCR beta CDR3 regions. HTBI primers were employed in a first-round RT-PCR of the TCR CDR3. In TCRdb, the multiplex PCR reads were re-called with MiXCR into one record per CDR3 protein. In the table there are around 500,000 distinct CDR3 sequences, 22% of which are singletons.

The sequenced sample consisted of blood. V usage is TRBV24-1 and J usage is TRBJ2-5; 12 nucleotides agree with TRBD1. The TCR comes from a woman aged 70-85 years with Graves' ophthalmopathy. The CDR3 bases are TGTGCCACCAGTGATCCCGGGACAGGGGGCATTGAGACCCAGTACTTC. The encoded protein is CATSDPGTGGIETQYF.